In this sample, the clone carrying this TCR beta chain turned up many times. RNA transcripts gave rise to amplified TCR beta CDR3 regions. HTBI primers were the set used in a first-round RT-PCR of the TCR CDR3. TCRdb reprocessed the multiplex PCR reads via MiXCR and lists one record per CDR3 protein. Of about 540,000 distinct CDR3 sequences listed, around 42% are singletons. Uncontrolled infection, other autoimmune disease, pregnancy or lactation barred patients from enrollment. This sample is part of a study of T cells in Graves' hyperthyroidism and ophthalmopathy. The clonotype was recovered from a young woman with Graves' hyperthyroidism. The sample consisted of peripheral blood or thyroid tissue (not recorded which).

As DNA, the CDR3 is TGTGCCAGCAGCTTAGTGTGGAATGAGCAGTACTTC. Translating gives CASSLVWNEQYF. V usage is TRBV7-2 and J usage is TRBJ2-7; D is uncertain. Germline CDR1 and CDR2: SGHTA and FQGNSA. V was pared by 1 base and J by 7 bases, with 8 bases between. This CDR3 is 12 amino acids long.